The clone carrying this TCR beta chain was seen more than once but under ten times. The entry originates in a study of T cell repertoires in aging, cancer and after chemotherapy. The overall study: Glioblastoma patients receiving temozolomide-based therapy gave paired samples before and after chemotherapy. The whole study produced a dataset of roughly 8.6 million TCR reads.

Multiplex touch-down PCR with TRB-A/B primers amplified rearranged V-D-J TRB sequences. TCRdb processed the multiplex PCR reads anew with MiXCR; each CDR3 protein has one entry. The sample lists more than 2,000 distinct CDR3 sequences, roughly 33% seen once, with 66% in the top ten. The template was genomic DNA from peripheral blood, not RNA. Sequences were obtained from blood. This TCR was sampled from a human donor with a solid tumor.

The CDR3 DNA is TGTGCCAGCAGTTTTTACAGCACAGATACGCAGTATTTT. Protein sequence: CASSFYSTDTQYF. The chain links TRBV12-3 or TRBV12-4 to TRBJ2-3; D ambiguous. V dropped 3 bases and J dropped 0 bases, with 4 bases sitting between them. The CDR3 totals 13 residues.